The text below deals with one T cell receptor (beta chain). Its specificity is unknown. The sample belongs to a study of shared clonotypes between healthy human individuals. General study points: Non-shared clonotypes had lower generation probabilities than those shared by all four donors.

Profiling relied on immunoSEQ multiplex PCR, and the TCRdb table lists in-frame clones only, not all of them. The sample consists of about 730,000 clones, around 77% of them appearing once. Germline V lookup: CDR1 KGHSH, CDR2 LQKENI. This CDR3 is built from 11 residues. V gave up 4 bases and J gave up 3 bases, with 3 bases separating them. The clonotype was recovered from a woman in her thirties in good health. The gene calls are TRBV18 and TRBJ1-2; no clear D. Sequenced material: memory CD4+ T cells sorted from blood. Regarding subset: CD45RA-negative fraction. The DNA for the CDR3 is TGTGCCAGCTCACTCTACTATGGCTACACCTTC. This translates into CASSLYYGYTF.